These T cell receptor beta chains were read from a single sample in a study of cytomegalovirus exposure and HLA in healthy donors. Repertoires were generated with immunoSEQ multiplex PCR, while TCRdb's copy carries only in-frame clones and drops some. In all, the sample yields approximately 190,000 clones. Material: PBMCs. The receptors stem from a boy younger than 18 in good health and CMV-seronegative. CDR3s include the opening cysteine and the closing phenylalanine or tryptophan. The D gene is left open where the match is weak.

J gene | CDR3 length | D gene | V gene | CDR3 DNA | CDR3 protein
TRBJ1-4 | 18 | TRBD1 | TRBV11-3 | TGTGCCAGCAGCTGGGGGGACAGGAAGGACACAACTAATGAAAAATTGTTTTTT | CASSWGDRKDTTNEKLFF
TRBJ1-2 | 17 | TRBD1 | TRBV19 | TGTGCCAGTAGTATAGGAGGGCCGGGACAGACCTTCTATGGCTACACCTTC | CASSIGGPGQTFYGYTF
TRBJ1-2 | 14 | - | TRBV19 | TGTGCCAGTACCCCGGGGACTCTCGTCTATGGCTACACCTTC | CASTPGTLVYGYTF
TRBJ2-7 | 16 | - | TRBV27 | TGTGCCAGCAGTTTACGGGGTGGGGGGGCCCCCTACGAGCAGTACTTC | CASSLRGGGAPYEQYF
TRBJ2-3 | 16 | TRBD2 | TRBV7-6 | TGTGCCAGCAGCTTAGTAGCGGGGGCCAGCACAGATACGCAGTATTTT | CASSLVAGASTDTQYF
TRBJ2-7 | 12 | - | TRBV7-9 | TGTGCCAGCAGCTCCCGGGACAACGAGCAGTACTTC | CASSSRDNEQYF
TRBJ1-1 | 12 | TRBD1 | TRBV11-2 | TGTGCCAGCAGCATTGACAGGGATGAAGCTTTCTTT | CASSIDRDEAFF
TRBJ2-5 | 13 | - | TRBV18 | TGTGCCAGCTCTCCGCGGGCCCAAGAGACCCAGTACTTC | CASSPRAQETQYF
TRBJ2-7 | 13 | - | TRBV19 | TGTGCCAGTAGTATTGGGGGGTCTTACGAGCAGTACTTC | CASSIGGSYEQYF
TRBJ2-7 | 15 | - | TRBV30 | TGTGCCTGGAGTGTACAGGGCGCGGGCTCCTACGAGCAGTACTTC | CAWSVQGAGSYEQYF
TRBJ2-7 | 13 | - | TRBV18 | TGTGCCAGCTCACCGTCAACAGGGTTCGAGCAGTACTTC | CASSPSTGFEQYF
TRBJ1-1 | 14 | - | TRBV4-1 | TGCGCCAGCAGCTCAACAAGGGGGACCACTGAAGCTTTCTTT | CASSSTRGTTEAFF
TRBJ2-7 | 14 | - | TRBV7-7 | TGTGCCAGCAGCCCTGGGCTACAGGACTACGAGCAGTACTTC | CASSPGLQDYEQYF
TRBJ2-7 | 15 | TRBD1 | TRBV11-2 | TGTGCCAGCAGCCTTACCGGGACAGGGGAGAACGAGCAGTACTTC | CASSLTGTGENEQYF
TRBJ2-2 | 15 | TRBD2 | TRBV30 | TGTGCCTGGAGTGTAGCGGGGGTGGGGACCGGGGAGCTGTTTTTT | CAWSVAGVGTGELFF
TRBJ2-7 | 16 | - | TRBV5-1 | TGCGCCAGCAGCGGGCGCCCAGGGTCAACGATCTACGAGCAGTACTTC | CASSGRPGSTIYEQYF
TRBJ2-3 | 15 | - | TRBV21-1 | TGTGCCAGCAGCCCGACTAGCTCCTGCACAGATACGCAGTATTTT | CASSPTSSCTDTQYF
TRBJ1-2 | 12 | - | TRBV13 | TGTGCCAGCAGCTTAGAACAGGACCCCTACACCTTC | CASSLEQDPYTF
TRBJ2-1 | 13 | - | TRBV27 | TGTGCCAGCAGTTTTAGCGGAGACAATGAGCAGTTCTTC | CASSFSGDNEQFF
TRBJ2-7 | 13 | - | TRBV5-4 | TGTGCCAGCAGCTTCGCCGGGAACTACGAGCAGTACTTC | CASSFAGNYEQYF
TRBJ1-1 | 13 | - | TRBV6-5 | TGTGCCAGCAGTTACTCGCGAAACACTGAAGCTTTCTTT | CASSYSRNTEAFF
TRBJ2-2 | 14 | - | TRBV18 | TGTGCCAGCTCAGAGAGACGGGGCACCGGGGAGCTGTTTTTT | CASSERRGTGELFF
TRBJ2-3 | 15 | TRBD1 | TRBV25-1 | TGTGCCAGCAGTCCTAACAGGGGTAAGACAGATACGCAGTATTTT | CASSPNRGKTDTQYF
TRBJ1-4 | 14 | - | TRBV10-1 | TGCGCCAGCCCTCCAGTGGTACGGGGTGAAAAACTGTTTTTT | CASPPVVRGEKLFF
TRBJ2-3 | 13 | - | TRBV5-1 | TGCGCCAGCCAGGGGACATTCACAGATACGCAGTATTTT | CASQGTFTDTQYF
TRBJ1-5 | 16 | TRBD1 | TRBV19 | TGTGCCAGTAGTAATAACCTGGACAGGGGCAACCAGCCCCAGCATTTT | CASSNNLDRGNQPQHF
TRBJ1-2 | 13 | TRBD1 | TRBV5-4 | TGTGCCAGCAGCTGGCAAGGGGGCAGGAGCTACACCTTC | CASSWQGGRSYTF
TRBJ1-1 | 14 | - | TRBV4-2 | TGTGCCAGCAGCCAAGGTGGGGGCTGGACTGAAGCTTTCTTT | CASSQGGGWTEAFF
TRBJ2-1 | 14 | TRBD2 | TRBV27 | TGTGCCAGCAGTGCCGGGGGGGGCGGGGGTGAGCAGTTCTTC | CASSAGGGGGEQFF
TRBJ1-5 | 14 | - | TRBV13 | TGTGCCAGCAGCTTTTCAGGTTCAAATCAGCCCCAGCATTTT | CASSFSGSNQPQHF
TRBJ1-1 | 14 | - | TRBV4-1 | TGCGCCTGCAGAACAAGTGGGGGGGACACTGAAGCTTTCTTT | CACRTSGGDTEAFF
TRBJ2-7 | 15 | - | TRBV4-3 | TGCGCCAGCAGCCAGCTAACAGGGATCGCCTACGAGCAGTACTTC | CASSQLTGIAYEQYF
TRBJ1-2 | 11 | - | TRBV28 | TGTGCCAGCAGTCGGGGTTATGGCTACACCTTC | CASSRGYGYTF
TRBJ2-7 | 16 | TRBD2 | TRBV5-1 | TGCGCCAGCAGCCCGGGGGGCGGGGGGGCCGGGTACGAGCAGTACTTC | CASSPGGGGAGYEQYF
TRBJ1-1 | 14 | - | TRBV14 | TGTGCCAGCAGCCGGCATCGGGGAGGCACTGAAGCTTTCTTT | CASSRHRGGTEAFF
TRBJ2-3 | 15 | - | TRBV19 | TGTGCCAGTAGTCTGTGGGGGGGGCCGGGAGATACGCAGTATTTT | CASSLWGGPGDTQYF
TRBJ1-4 | 14 | TRBD1 | TRBV6-5 | TGTGCCAGCAGTTCGGACAGGGGCAATGAAAAACTGTTTTTT | CASSSDRGNEKLFF
TRBJ2-2 | 15 | - | TRBV5-1 | TGCGCCAGCAGCTTTCAGGTGGCGAGTACCGGGGAGCTGTTTTTT | CASSFQVASTGELFF
TRBJ2-1 | 15 | - | TRBV5-1 | TGCGCCAGCAGCGCGACCGACGCGGGTTACAATGAGCAGTTCTTC | CASSATDAGYNEQFF
TRBJ1-2 | 15 | - | TRBV7-6 | TGTGCCAGCAGCGGAGGCAGGGCCTCAGCGGGGGGCTACACCTTC | CASSGGRASAGGYTF
TRBJ1-5 | 19 | - | TRBV21-1 | TGTGCCAGCAGCAATTCCTATCCCGGACAGAAAATCCTACCTCAGCCCCAGCATTTT | CASSNSYPGQKILPQPQHF
TRBJ2-3 | 15 | - | TRBV5-1 | TGCGCCAGCAGCTTGACCGACAGATTCACAGATACGCAGTATTTT | CASSLTDRFTDTQYF
TRBJ2-3 | 15 | TRBD2 | TRBV6-4 | TGTGCCAGCAGTGAAAATAAAGCGGGGGTTGATACGCAGTATTTT | CASSENKAGVDTQYF
TRBJ2-7 | 13 | - | TRBV30 | TGTGCCTGGAGTGGACAGGAGAATTACGAGCAGTACTTC | CAWSGQENYEQYF
TRBJ1-1 | 12 | - | TRBV12-5 | TGTGCTAGTGGGAACGCCCGGGGGGAAGCTTTCTTT | CASGNARGEAFF
TRBJ2-1 | 16 | - | TRBV30 | TGTGCCTGGAGTGTACGTACAGGGAGAAATTATAATGAGCAGTTCTTC | CAWSVRTGRNYNEQFF
TRBJ2-1 | 18 | TRBD2 | TRBV5-6 | TGTGCCAGCAGCTTGGTTACAACTAGCGGTAGCTCCTACAATGAGCAGTTCTTC | CASSLVTTSGSSYNEQFF
TRBJ2-3 | 18 | TRBD2 | TRBV6-1 | TGTGCCAGCAGTGAATCGGGAGGAGCGGGGGGGTACACAGATACGCAGTATTTT | CASSESGGAGGYTDTQYF
TRBJ1-2 | 15 | - | TRBV19 | TGTGCCAGTAGTACAAGACGGGAAAGTCCGCGTGGCTACACCTTC | CASSTRRESPRGYTF
TRBJ1-2 | 15 | TRBD1 | TRBV6-4 | TGTGCCAGCAGTGACGGGACAGGCGGATTCGATGGCTACACCTTC | CASSDGTGGFDGYTF
TRBJ2-1 | 17 | TRBD1 | TRBV4-2 | TGTGCCAGCAGCCAACTGTCCGGGGACAGACCCAATGCCGAGCAGTTCTTC | CASSQLSGDRPNAEQFF
TRBJ2-5 | 16 | - | TRBV14 | TGTGCCAGCAGCCAGAACCCCTTAGCGGCACAAGAGACCCAGTACTTC | CASSQNPLAAQETQYF
TRBJ2-5 | 17 | TRBD2 | TRBV5-6 | TGTGCCAGCAACCAAGAGGGGACTAGCGGGGCCTTGGAGACCCAGTACTTC | CASNQEGTSGALETQYF
TRBJ2-7 | 14 | TRBD1 | TRBV27 | TGTGCCAGCAGCCTGGGACAGGGGACCTACGAGCAGTACTTC | CASSLGQGTYEQYF
TRBJ2-7 | 14 | TRBD2 | TRBV7-2 | TGTGCCAGCAGCCCTAGACTAGCGGGGGTCGAGCAGTACTTC | CASSPRLAGVEQYF
TRBJ2-7 | 15 | - | TRBV7-7 | TGTGCTAGCAGACAGAGACAGCCCAGCTCCTACGAGCAGTACTTC | CASRQRQPSSYEQYF
TRBJ2-7 | 15 | TRBD2 | TRBV11-2 | TGTGCCAGCAGCTTAGTTAGCGGGGGGCCCTCCGAGCAGTACTTC | CASSLVSGGPSEQYF